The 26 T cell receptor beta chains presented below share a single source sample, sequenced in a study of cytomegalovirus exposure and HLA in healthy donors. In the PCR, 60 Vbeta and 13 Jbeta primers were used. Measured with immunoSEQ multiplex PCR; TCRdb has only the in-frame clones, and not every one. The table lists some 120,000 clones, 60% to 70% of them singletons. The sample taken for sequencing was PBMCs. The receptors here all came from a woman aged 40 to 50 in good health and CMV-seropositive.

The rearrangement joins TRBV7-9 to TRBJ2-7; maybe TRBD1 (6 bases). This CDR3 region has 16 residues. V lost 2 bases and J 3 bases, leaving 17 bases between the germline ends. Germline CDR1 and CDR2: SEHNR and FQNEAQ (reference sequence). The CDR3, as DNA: TGTGCCAGCAGCTTATTTGCAGGGGTGAAAGGCTACGAGCAGTACTTC. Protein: CASSLFAGVKGYEQYF.

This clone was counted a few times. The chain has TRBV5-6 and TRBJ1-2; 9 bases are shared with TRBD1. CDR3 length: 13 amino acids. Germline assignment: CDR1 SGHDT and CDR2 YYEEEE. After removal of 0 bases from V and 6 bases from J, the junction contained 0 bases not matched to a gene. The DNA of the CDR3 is TGTGCCAGCAGCTTGGACAGGGGGCATGGCTACACCTTC. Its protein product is CASSLDRGHGYTF. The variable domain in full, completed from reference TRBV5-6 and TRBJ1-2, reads DAGVTQSPTHLIKTRGQQVTLRCSPKSGHDTVSWYQQALGQGPQFIFQYYEEEERQRGNFPDRFSGHQFPNYSSELNVNALLLGDSALYLCASSLDRGHGYTFGSGTRLTVV.

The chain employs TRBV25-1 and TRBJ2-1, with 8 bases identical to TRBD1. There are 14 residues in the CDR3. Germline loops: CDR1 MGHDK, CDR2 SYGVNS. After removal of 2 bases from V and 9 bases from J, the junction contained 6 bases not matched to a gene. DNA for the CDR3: TGTGCCAGCAGTGAAACGGACAGGGCGGGTGAGCAGTTCTTC. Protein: CASSETDRAGEQFF.

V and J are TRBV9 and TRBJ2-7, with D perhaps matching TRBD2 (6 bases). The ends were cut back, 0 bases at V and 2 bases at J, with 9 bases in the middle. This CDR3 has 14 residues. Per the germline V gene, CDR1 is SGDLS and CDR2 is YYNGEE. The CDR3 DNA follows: TGTGCCAGCAGCGTAGGGGACTCCACCTACGAGCAGTACTTC. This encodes CASSVGDSTYEQYF.

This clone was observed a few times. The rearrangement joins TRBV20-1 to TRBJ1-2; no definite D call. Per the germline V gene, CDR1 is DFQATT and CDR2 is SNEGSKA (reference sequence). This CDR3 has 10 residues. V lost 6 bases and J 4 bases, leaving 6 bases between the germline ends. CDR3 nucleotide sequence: TGCAGTGCCAGTGGCTATGGCTACACCTTC. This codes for CSASGYGYTF.

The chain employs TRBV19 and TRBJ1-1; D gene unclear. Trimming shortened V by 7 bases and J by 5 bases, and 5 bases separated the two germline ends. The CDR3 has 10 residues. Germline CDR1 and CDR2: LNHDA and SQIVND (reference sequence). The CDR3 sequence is CASNGTEAFF. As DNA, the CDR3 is TGTGCCAGTAACGGGACTGAAGCTTTCTTT.

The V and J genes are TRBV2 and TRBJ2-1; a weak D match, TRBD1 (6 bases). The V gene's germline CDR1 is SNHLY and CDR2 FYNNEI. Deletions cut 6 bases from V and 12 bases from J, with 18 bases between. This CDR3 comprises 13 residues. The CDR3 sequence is CASRAVYLQGQFF. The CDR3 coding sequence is TGTGCCAGCAGGGCGGTTTATCTACAGGGGCAGTTCTTC.

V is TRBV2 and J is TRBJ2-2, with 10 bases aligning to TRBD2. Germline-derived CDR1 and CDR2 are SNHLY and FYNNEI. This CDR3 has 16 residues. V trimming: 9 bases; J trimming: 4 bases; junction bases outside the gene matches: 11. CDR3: CASHEAGGWGTGELFF. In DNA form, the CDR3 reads TGTGCCAGTCACGAAGCGGGGGGGTGGGGCACCGGGGAGCTGTTTTTT.

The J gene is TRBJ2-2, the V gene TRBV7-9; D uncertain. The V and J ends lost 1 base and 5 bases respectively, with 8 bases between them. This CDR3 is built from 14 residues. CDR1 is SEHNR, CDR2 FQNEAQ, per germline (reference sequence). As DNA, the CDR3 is TGTGCCAGCAGCTTAGTGCTAGAAACCGGGGAGCTGTTTTTT. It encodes CASSLVLETGELFF.

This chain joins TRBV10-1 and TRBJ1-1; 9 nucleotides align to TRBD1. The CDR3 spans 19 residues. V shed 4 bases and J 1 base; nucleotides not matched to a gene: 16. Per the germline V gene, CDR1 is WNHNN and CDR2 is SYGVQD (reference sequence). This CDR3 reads CASSGSPDRGVRRNTEAFF. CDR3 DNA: TGCGCCAGCAGTGGGTCACCCGACAGGGGGGTCAGGAGGAACACTGAAGCTTTCTTT.

The CDR3 sequence is CASSEALRDSSRSDTQYF. CDR3 DNA sequence: TGTGCCAGCAGTGAAGCGCTTCGGGATAGTAGTCGTTCAGATACGCAGTATTTT. The chain joins TRBV2 to TRBJ2-3; D perhaps matches TRBD2 (5 bases). Germline CDR1 SNHLY, CDR2 FYNNEI. The V end was cut by 0 bases, the J end by 4 bases, with 20 bases between. The length of the CDR3 is 18 residues.

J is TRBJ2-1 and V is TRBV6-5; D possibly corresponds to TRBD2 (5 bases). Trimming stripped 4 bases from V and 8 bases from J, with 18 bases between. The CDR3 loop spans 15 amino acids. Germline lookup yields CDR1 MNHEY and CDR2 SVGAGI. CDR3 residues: CASSFQSGFRHEQFF. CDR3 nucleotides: TGTGCCAGCAGTTTCCAATCGGGGTTTAGGCATGAGCAGTTCTTC.

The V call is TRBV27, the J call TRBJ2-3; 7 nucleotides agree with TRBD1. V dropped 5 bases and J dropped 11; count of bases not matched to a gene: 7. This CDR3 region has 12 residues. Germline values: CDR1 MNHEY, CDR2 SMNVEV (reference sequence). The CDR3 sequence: CASSLQGLRQYF. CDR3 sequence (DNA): TGTGCCAGCAGTCTACAGGGGTTAAGGCAGTATTTT.

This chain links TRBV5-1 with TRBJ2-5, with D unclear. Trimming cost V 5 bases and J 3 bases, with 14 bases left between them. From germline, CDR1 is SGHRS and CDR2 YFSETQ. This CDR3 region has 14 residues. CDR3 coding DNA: TGCGCCAGCAGGACACAAGGAATCAAAGAGACCCAGTACTTC. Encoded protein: CASRTQGIKETQYF.

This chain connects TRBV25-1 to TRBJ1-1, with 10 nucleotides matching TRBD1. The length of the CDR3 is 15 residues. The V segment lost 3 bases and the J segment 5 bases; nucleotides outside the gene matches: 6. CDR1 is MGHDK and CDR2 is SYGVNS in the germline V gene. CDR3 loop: CASSEVGQGWTEAFF. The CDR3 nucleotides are TGTGCCAGCAGTGAGGTGGGACAGGGGTGGACTGAAGCTTTCTTT.

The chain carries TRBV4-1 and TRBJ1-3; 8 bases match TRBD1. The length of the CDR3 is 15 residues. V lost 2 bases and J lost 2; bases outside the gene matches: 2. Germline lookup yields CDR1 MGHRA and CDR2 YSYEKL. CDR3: CASSQQGAAGNTIYF. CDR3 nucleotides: TGCGCCAGCAGCCAACAGGGGGCGGCTGGAAACACCATATATTTT.

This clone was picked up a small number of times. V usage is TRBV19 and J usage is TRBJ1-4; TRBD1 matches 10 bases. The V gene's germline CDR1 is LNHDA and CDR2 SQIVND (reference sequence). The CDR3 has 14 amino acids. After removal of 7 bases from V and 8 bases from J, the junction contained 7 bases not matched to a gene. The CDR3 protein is CASTRQGAGEKLFF. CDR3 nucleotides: TGTGCCAGTACGCGACAGGGGGCCGGGGAAAAACTGTTTTTT. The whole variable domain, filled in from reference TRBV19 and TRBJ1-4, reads DGGITQSPKYLFRKEGQNVTLSCEQNLNHDAMYWYRQDPGQGLRLIYYSQIVNDFQKGDIAEGYSVSREKKESFPLTVTSAQKNPTAFYLCASTRQGAGEKLFFGSGTQLSVL.

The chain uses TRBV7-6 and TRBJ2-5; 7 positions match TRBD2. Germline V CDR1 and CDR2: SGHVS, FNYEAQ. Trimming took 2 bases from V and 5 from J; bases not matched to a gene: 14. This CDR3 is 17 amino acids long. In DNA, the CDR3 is TGTGCCAGCAGCTTAAATGTACGGGGGAGGGGAGGTGAGACCCAGTACTTC. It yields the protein CASSLNVRGRGGETQYF.

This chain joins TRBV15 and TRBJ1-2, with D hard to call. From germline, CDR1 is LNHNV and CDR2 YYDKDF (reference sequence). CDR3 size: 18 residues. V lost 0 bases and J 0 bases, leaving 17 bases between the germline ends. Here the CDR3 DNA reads TGTGCCACCAGCAGAGAAACGTCCGAGGGCACCTCTAACTATGGCTACACCTTC. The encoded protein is CATSRETSEGTSNYGYTF.

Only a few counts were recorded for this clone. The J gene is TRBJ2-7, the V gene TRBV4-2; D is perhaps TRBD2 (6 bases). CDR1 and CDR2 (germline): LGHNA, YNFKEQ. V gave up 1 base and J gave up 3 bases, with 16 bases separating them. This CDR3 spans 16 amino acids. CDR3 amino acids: CASSQGQGLPDYEQYF. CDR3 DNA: TGTGCCAGCAGCCAAGGGCAGGGACTCCCCGACTACGAGCAGTACTTC.

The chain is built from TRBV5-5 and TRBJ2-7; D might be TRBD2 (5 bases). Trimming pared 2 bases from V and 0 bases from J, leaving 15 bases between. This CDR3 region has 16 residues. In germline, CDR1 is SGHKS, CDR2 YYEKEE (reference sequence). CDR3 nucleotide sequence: TGTGCCAGCAGCTTAGGCCCCCTAGGACTCTCCTACGAGCAGTACTTC. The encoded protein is CASSLGPLGLSYEQYF.

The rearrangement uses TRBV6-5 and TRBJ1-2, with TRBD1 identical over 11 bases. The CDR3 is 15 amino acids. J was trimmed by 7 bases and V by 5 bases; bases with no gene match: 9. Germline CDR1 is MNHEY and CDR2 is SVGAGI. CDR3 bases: TGTGCCAGCAGTCCCCGGGACAGGGGGGTCTTTGGCTACACCTTC. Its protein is CASSPRDRGVFGYTF.

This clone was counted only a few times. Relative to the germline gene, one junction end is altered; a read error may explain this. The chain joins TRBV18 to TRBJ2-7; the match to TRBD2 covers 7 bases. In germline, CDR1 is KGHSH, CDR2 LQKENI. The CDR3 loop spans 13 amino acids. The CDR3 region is CASSLADVYGQYF. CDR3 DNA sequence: TGTGCCAGCTCTCTAGCGGACGTTTACGGGCAGTACTTC. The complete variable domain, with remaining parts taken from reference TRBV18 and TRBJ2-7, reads NAGVMQNPRHLVRRRGQEARLRCSPMKGHSHVYWYRQLPEEGLKFMVYLQKENIIDESGMPKERFSAEFPKEGPSILRIQQVVRGDSAAYFCASSLADVYGQYFGPGTRLTVT.

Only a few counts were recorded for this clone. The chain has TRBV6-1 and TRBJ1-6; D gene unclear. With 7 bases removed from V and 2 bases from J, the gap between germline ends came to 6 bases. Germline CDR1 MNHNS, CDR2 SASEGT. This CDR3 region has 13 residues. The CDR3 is CASTNPYNSPLHF. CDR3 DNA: TGTGCCAGCACTAATCCCTATAATTCACCCCTCCACTTT.

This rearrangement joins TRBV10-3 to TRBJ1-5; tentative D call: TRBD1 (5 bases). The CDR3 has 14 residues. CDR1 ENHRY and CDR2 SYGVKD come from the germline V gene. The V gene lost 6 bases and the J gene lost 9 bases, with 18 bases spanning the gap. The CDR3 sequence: CAISPDGGAGPQHF. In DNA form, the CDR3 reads TGTGCCATCAGCCCAGACGGGGGTGCCGGGCCCCAGCATTTT.

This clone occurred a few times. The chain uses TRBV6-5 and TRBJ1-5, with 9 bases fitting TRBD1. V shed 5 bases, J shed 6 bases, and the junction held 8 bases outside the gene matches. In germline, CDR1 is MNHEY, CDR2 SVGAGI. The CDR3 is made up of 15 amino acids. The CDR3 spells CASSVKTGGLQPQHF. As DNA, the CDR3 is TGTGCCAGCAGTGTAAAAACAGGGGGCCTTCAGCCCCAGCATTTT.